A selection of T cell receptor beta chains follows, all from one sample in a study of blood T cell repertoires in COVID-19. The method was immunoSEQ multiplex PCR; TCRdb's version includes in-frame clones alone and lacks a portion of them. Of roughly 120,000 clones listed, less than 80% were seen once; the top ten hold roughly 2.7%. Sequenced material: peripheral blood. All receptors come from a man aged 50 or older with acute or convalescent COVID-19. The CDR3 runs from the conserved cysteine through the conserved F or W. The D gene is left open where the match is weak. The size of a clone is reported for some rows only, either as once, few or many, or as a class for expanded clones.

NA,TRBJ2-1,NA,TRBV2,TGTGCCAGCAGTGAAGGGGGGGGGCCCGGGAATGAGCAGTTCTTC,CASSEGGGPGNEQFF
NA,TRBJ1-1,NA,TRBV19,TGTGCCAGTACGGAGGGGGGGGTAGGGAACACTGAAGCTTTCTTT,CASTEGGVGNTEAFF
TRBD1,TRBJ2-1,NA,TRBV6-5,TGTGCCAGCAGTTACGACAGGGACAATGAGCAGTTCTTC,CASSYDRDNEQFF
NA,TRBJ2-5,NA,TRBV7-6,TGTGCCAGCAGCTTAGGCAGGCCCCCTGAGACCCAGTACTTC,CASSLGRPPETQYF
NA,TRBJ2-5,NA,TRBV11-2,TGTGCCAGCAGCTTAAACGCGGGCCAAGAGACCCAGTACTTC,CASSLNAGQETQYF
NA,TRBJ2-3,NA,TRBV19,TGTGCCAGTAGTCGGACGGGACACAGGTTTAGCACAGATACGCAGTATTTT,CASSRTGHRFSTDTQYF
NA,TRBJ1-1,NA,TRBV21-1,TGTGCCACACAGGGGGCGGAGAGCACTGAAGCTTTCTTT,CATQGAESTEAFF
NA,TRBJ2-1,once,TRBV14,TGTGCCAGCAGCCCCTCCCTTCGCTCCTACAATGAGCAGTTCTTC,CASSPSLRSYNEQFF
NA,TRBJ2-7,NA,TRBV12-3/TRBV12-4,TGTGCCAGCAGGTCGGGGGTCTTGCGCGAGCAGTACTTC,CASRSGVLREQYF
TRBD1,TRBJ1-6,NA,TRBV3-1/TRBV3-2,TGTGCCAGCAGCCAAAAGGGGGCGCCTATTAATTCACCCCTCCACTTT,CASSQKGAPINSPLHF
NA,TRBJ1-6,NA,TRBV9,TGTGCCAGCAGCGTAGGGGAGTCACCCCTCCACTTT,CASSVGESPLHF
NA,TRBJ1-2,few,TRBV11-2,TGTGCCAGCAGCTTAGAGGGGGCTACCTTTTATGGCTACACCTTC,CASSLEGATFYGYTF
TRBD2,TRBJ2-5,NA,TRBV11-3,TGTGCCAGCAGCCTCACCGGGACTAGCGGAAGGGAGACCCAGTACTTC,CASSLTGTSGRETQYF
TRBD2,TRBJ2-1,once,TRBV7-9,TGTGCCAGCAGCCCACAGACTCTAGCGGGAGTTTTGTTCTTC,CASSPQTLAGVLFF
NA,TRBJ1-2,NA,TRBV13,TGTGCCAGCAGCTTAGGCCTCGGGGGAGAGTGGTATGGCTACACCTTC,CASSLGLGGEWYGYTF
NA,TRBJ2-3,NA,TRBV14,TGTGCCAGCAGCCCCTACAGGTCCATAGATACGCAGTATTTT,CASSPYRSIDTQYF
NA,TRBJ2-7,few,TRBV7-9,TGTGCCAGCAGCCAAACAGGGCATTCCTACGAGCAGTACTTC,CASSQTGHSYEQYF
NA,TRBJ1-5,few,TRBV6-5,TGTGCCAGCAGTCTCAGGGGACAGCCCCAGCATTTT,CASSLRGQPQHF
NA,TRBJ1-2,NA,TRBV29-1,TGCAGCGTTGAAGAAGGACTCTATGGCTACACCTTC,CSVEEGLYGYTF
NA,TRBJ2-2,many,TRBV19,TGTGCCAGTAGTAAACTAGTCCAACACCTTGAGAACACCGGGGAGCTGTTTTTT,CASSKLVQHLENTGELFF
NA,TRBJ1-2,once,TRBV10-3,TGTGCCATCAGTGTCTGGGCAGATACTAACTATGGCTACACCTTC,CAISVWADTNYGYTF
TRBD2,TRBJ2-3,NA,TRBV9,TGTGCCAGCAGCGGTGGTAGCGGGAGGGCCGGGGATACGCAGTATTTT,CASSGGSGRAGDTQYF
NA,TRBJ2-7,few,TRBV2,TGTGCCAGCGAACAGGGTTACTCCTACGAGCAGTACTTC,CASEQGYSYEQYF
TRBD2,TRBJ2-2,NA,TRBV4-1,TGCGCCAGCAGCCAAGATCCCGGCGGGAGGGCCGTGACGAACACCGGGGAGCTGTTTTTT,CASSQDPGGRAVTNTGELFF
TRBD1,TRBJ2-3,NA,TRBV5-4,TGTGCCAGCAGCTTGGCCAGACAGGGTGGAGGAGATACGCAGTATTTT,CASSLARQGGGDTQYF
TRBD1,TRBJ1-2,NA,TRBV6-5,TGTGCCAGCAGAAGGACAGGGACCTATGGCTACACCTTC,CASRRTGTYGYTF
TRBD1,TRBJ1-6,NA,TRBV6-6,TGTGCCAGCAGTTACGGAGACAGGGCGGATTCACCCCTCCACTTT,CASSYGDRADSPLHF
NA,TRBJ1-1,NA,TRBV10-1,TGCGCCAGCAGTGAGTCGAGGGGGAGGGTTCGAGCGGATAGGAACACTGAAGCTTTCTTT,CASSESRGRVRADRNTEAFF
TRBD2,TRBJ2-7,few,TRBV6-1,TGTGCCAGCAGTGAAAGTCGAGCGGGGACCTACGAGCAGTACTTC,CASSESRAGTYEQYF
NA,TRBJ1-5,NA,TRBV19,TGTGCCAGTAGTGGACAGTTTTATAGCAATCAGCCCCAGCATTTT,CASSGQFYSNQPQHF
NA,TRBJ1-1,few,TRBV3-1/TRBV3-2,TGTGCCAGCAAGACAGGTTCGGGAGGCACTGAAGCTTTCTTT,CASKTGSGGTEAFF
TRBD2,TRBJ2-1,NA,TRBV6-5,TGTGCCAGCAGTCCGGGACTAGCGATAGGGAATGAGCAGTTCTTC,CASSPGLAIGNEQFF
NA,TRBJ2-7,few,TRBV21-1,TGTGCCAGCCGCTATACTTGGCGGGGGATCCCGTACTTC,CASRYTWRGIPYF
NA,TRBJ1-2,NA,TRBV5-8,TGTGCCAGCAGCTTCCGGGATAGACGTGGCTACACCTTC,CASSFRDRRGYTF
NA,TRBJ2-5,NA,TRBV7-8,TGTGCCAGCAGCTTAGTCGGCGGGGGCTCCCAAGAGACCCAGTACTTC,CASSLVGGGSQETQYF
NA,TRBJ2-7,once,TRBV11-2,TGTGCCAGCAGCTTATTTGCTTCGAGCTCCTACGAGCAGTACTTC,CASSLFASSSYEQYF
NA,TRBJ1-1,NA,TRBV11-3,TGTGCCAGCAGCTTAGGGGGCGGCGAGACTGAAGCTTTCTTT,CASSLGGGETEAFF
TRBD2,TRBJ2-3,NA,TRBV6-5,TGTGCCAGCATTAGACTAGCGGGGGGCACAGATACGCAGTATTTT,CASIRLAGGTDTQYF
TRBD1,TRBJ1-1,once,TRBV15,TGTGCCACCAGCAGAGATCTAATGGGGACAGGCGAGAACACTGAAGCTTTCTTT,CATSRDLMGTGENTEAFF
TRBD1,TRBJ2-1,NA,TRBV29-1,TGCAGCGTTGAAGAGGGTCAGGGGGCATTCTACAATGAGCAGTTCTTC,CSVEEGQGAFYNEQFF
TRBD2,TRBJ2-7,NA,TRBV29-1,TGCAGCGTTTTGGGACGGGGGGGCGAGCAGTACTTC,CSVLGRGGEQYF
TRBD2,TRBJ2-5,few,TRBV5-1,TGCGCCAGCAGGTTGCGGGGGACCATGGAGGAGACCCAGTACTTC,CASRLRGTMEETQYF